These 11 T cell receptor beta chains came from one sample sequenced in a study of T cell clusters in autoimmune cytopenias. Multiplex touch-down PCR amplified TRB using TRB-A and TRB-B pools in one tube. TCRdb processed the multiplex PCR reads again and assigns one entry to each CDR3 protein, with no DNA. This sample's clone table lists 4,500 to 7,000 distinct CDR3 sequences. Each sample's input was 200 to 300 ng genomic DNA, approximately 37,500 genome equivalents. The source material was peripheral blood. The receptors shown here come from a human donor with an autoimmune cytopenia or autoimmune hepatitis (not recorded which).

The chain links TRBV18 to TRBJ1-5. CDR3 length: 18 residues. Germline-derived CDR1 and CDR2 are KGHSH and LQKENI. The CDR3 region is CASSSSGIATDSNQPQHF.

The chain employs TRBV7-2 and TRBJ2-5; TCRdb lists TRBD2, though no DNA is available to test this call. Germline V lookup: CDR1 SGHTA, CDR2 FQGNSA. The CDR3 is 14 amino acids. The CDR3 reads CASSSRTTEETQYF.

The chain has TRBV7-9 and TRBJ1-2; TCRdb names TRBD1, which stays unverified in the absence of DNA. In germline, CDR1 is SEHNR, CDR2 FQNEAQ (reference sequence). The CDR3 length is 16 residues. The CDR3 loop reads CASSSWEQGGDYGYTF.

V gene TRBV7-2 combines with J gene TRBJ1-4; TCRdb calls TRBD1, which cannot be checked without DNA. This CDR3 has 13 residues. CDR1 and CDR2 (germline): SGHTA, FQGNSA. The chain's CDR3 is CASSRGFPEKLFF.

The CDR3 is CASSQADRGNTEAFF. The chain uses TRBV18 and TRBJ1-1; TCRdb calls TRBD1, which cannot be checked without DNA. The CDR3 extends over 15 amino acids. Germline V gives CDR1 KGHSH, CDR2 LQKENI.

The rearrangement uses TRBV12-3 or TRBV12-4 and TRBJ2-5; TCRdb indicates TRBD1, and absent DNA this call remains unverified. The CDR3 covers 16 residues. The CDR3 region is CASSPPGQGYEETQYF.

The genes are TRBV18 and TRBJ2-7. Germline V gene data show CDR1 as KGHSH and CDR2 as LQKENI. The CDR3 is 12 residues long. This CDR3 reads CASSPVQNEQYF.

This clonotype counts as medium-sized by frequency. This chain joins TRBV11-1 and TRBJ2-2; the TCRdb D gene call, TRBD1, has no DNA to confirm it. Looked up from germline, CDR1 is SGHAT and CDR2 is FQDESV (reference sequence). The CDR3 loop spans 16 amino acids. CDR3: CASSSRQGANTGELFF.

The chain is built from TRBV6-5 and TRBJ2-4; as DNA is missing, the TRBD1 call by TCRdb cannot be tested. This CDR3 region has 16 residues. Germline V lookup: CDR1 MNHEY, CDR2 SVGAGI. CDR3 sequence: CAISGDRTLAKNIQYF.

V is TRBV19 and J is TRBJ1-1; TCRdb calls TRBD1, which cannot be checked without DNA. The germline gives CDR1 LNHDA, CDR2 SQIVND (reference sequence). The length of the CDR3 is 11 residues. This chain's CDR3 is CATARGTEAFF.

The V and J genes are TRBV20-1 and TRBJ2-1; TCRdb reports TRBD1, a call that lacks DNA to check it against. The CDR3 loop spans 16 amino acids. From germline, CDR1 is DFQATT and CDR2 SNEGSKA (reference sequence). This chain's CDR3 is CSAAPWREDSYNEQFF.